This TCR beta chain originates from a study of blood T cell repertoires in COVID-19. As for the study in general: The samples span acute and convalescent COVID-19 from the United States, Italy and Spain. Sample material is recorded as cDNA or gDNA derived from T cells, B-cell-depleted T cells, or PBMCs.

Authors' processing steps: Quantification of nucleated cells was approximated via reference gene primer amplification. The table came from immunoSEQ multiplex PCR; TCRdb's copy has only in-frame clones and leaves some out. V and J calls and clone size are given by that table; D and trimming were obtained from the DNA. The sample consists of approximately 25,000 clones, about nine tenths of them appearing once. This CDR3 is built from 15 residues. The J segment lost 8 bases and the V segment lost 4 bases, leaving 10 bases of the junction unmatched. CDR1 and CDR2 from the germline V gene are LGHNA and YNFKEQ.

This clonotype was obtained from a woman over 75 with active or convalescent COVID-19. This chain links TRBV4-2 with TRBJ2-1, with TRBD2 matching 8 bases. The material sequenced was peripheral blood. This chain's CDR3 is CASSLVAGSRDEQFF. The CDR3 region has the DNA TGTGCCAGCAGCCTCGTAGCGGGGAGTAGGGATGAGCAGTTCTTC.